This TCR beta chain was identified in a study of cytomegalovirus exposure and HLA in healthy donors. It was with 60 Vbeta and 13 Jbeta primers that the PCR ran. Profiled with immunoSEQ multiplex PCR; TCRdb holds only in-frame clones, not every one. The sample has some 120,000 clones, approximately 80% seen once. This CDR3 contains 13 residues. Trimming left V 5 bases short and J 4 bases short, with 8 bases between. CDR1 is KGHSH and CDR2 is LQKENI in the germline V gene. General study results and limits: In vitro assays verified that a few CMV-associated chains recognized CMV antigens specifically. Researchers counted around 180 TCR beta chains as cytomegalovirus-associated. Reportedly, fewer N-insertions than the approximately 650-donor mean appeared in an Asian-associated ancestry cluster in a later analysis.

With respect to this clone: Its matching antigen is unknown.

This cohort consisted of healthy bone marrow donors. This sequence originates from a woman under 40 in good health and CMV-seronegative. The genes are TRBV18 and TRBJ1-4; D not certain. The sequenced material came from PBMCs. The CDR3 spells CASSRESNEKLFF. CDR3 bases: TGTGCCAGCTCAAGAGAGAGTAATGAAAAACTGTTTTTT.